The 10 T cell receptor beta chains in this list originate from one sample, sequenced in a study of cytomegalovirus exposure and HLA in healthy donors. PCR involved 60 Vbeta and 13 Jbeta primers. Clones were sequenced by immunoSEQ multiplex PCR, and TCRdb holds only the in-frame ones, with some missing. The table shows about 190,000 clones, with approximately 84% occurring only once. The sample was PBMCs. The receptors were sampled from a woman between 45 and 65 years old in good health and CMV-seropositive.

V usage is TRBV7-2 and J usage is TRBJ1-2; 8 bases fit TRBD1. The CDR3 extends over 13 amino acids. V was pared by 4 bases and J by 5 bases, with 3 bases of the junction left unmatched. Germline CDR1 is SGHTA and CDR2 is FQGNSA. The CDR3 DNA reads TGTGCCAGCAGCTCGGGACAGGAGTATGGCTACACCTTC. Translation: CASSSGQEYGYTF.

As regards this clone: An end of the junction differs from the germline gene, which may be a read error. The gene calls are TRBV7-7 and TRBJ1-5; tentatively, D is TRBD1 (5 bases). Germline CDR1 is SSHAT and CDR2 is FNYEAQ (reference sequence). The CDR3 loop spans 15 amino acids. The CDR3 here is CASSDSTGISQPQHF. CDR3 DNA: TGTGCTAGCAGCGATAGTACAGGTATCTCCCAGCCCCAGCATTTT.

The rearrangement uses TRBV18 and TRBJ2-1; 9 positions agree with TRBD2. The CDR3 extends over 15 amino acids. CDR1 is KGHSH, CDR2 LQKENI, per germline. The V and J ends lost 4 bases and 5 bases, in that order; junction bases with no gene match: 6. DNA of the CDR3: TGTGCCAGCTCACGTGGGAGCGGGGGGAACAATGAGCAGTTCTTC. Amino acid sequence: CASSRGSGGNNEQFF.

The chain uses TRBV5-1 and TRBJ2-2; tentatively, D is TRBD2 (5 bases). CDR1 is SGHRS, CDR2 YFSETQ, per germline. The V end lost 3 bases, the J end lost 4 bases, and 13 bases lay between the germline ends. This CDR3 has 15 residues. The CDR3 DNA is TGCGCCAGCAGCTCCCTGGACTTAGTCACCGGGGAGCTGTTTTTT. It is translated as CASSSLDLVTGELFF.

This chain uses TRBV4-1 with TRBJ2-7, with D possibly being TRBD2 (7 bases). V was shortened by 1 base and J by 2 bases, with 9 bases between the two germline ends. This CDR3 has 14 residues. CDR1 MGHRA and CDR2 YSYEKL come from the germline V gene. The CDR3 DNA follows: TGCGCCAGCAGCCAAGGAGGGGGGGCCTACGAGCAGTACTTC. This sequence encodes CASSQGGGAYEQYF.

The J gene is TRBJ2-3, the V gene TRBV10-3; D perhaps matches TRBD2 (6 bases). V was trimmed by 11 bases and J by 0 bases, leaving 12 bases between them. CDR3 size: 13 residues. Germline V CDR1 and CDR2: ENHRY, SYGVKD. CDR3 loop: CAVGGRSTDTQYF. CDR3 in DNA: TGTGCCGTCGGTGGGAGGAGCACAGATACGCAGTATTTT.

In this sample, this clone turned up a few times. The chain carries TRBV6-6 and TRBJ2-1; TRBD1 matches 7 bases. Looked up from germline, CDR1 is MNHNY and CDR2 is SVGAGI (reference sequence). With V trimmed by 6 bases and J by 11 bases, 7 bases remained unmatched. CDR3 length: 12 residues. This CDR3 is CASSPRDSKQFF. The CDR3 DNA reads TGTGCCAGCAGCCCTCGGGACAGTAAGCAGTTCTTC.

The chain employs TRBV27 and TRBJ2-5; 7 bases match TRBD1. Trimming removed 5 bases from V and 0 bases from J; junction bases left unmatched: 9. The CDR3 has 16 residues. Germline CDR1 reads MNHEY; CDR2 reads SMNVEV (reference sequence). CDR3 region: CASSNDRAHHQETQYF. The CDR3 bases are TGTGCCAGCAGTAATGACAGGGCCCACCACCAAGAGACCCAGTACTTC.

The table lists this clone with a count of one. The V call is TRBV6-1, the J call TRBJ2-7; TRBD1 aligns across 7 bases. Germline values: CDR1 MNHNS, CDR2 SASEGT. The V and J ends lost 5 bases and 3 bases, in that order; junction bases with no gene match: 7. This CDR3 has 14 amino acids. The DNA for the CDR3 is TGTGCCAGCAGTTTTGAGACAGGGTACTACGAGCAGTACTTC. It encodes CASSFETGYYEQYF.

CDR3 sequence (DNA): TGTGCCAGTAGTGCCAACAGGGAAGAACAGGGCTACACCTTC. Residues: CASSANREEQGYTF. The genes are TRBV19 and TRBJ1-2, with D tentatively TRBD1 (6 bases). The V gene's germline CDR1 is LNHDA and CDR2 SQIVND (reference sequence). V lost 5 bases and J 8 bases, leaving 18 bases between the germline ends. This CDR3 contains 14 residues. The variable domain in full, with the rest retrieved from reference TRBV19 and TRBJ1-2, is DGGITQSPKYLFRKEGQNVTLSCEQNLNHDAMYWYRQDPGQGLRLIYYSQIVNDFQKGDIAEGYSVSREKKESFPLTVTSAQKNPTAFYLCASSANREEQGYTFGSGTRLTVV.